One and the same sample provided the 24 T cell receptor beta chains below, sequenced in a study of T cell responses to AZD1222 COVID-19 vaccine. Using immunoSEQ multiplex PCR, the repertoire was profiled, and TCRdb retains in-frame clones only, with some absent. The sample contains roughly 79,000 clones, under 95% of which appear only once. The starting material was peripheral blood, obtained on day 0 of MenACWY control vaccination. These receptors all stem from an adult in good health.

The DNA of the CDR3 is TGTGCCAGCAGCGTACTAGCGGGAGGAGGGGAGCAGTTCTTC. It codes for CASSVLAGGGEQFF. This chain links TRBV6-4 with TRBJ2-1; 12 bases align to TRBD2. The germline CDR1 and CDR2 sequences are MRHNA and SNTAGT. The CDR3 spans 14 residues. After removal of 6 bases from V and 10 bases from J, the junction contained 7 bases not matched to a gene.

This clone appeared once. This rearrangement joins TRBV12-3 or TRBV12-4 to TRBJ1-5, with TRBD1 identical over 8 bases. The CDR3 sequence is 13 residues long. V lost 5 bases, J lost 7 bases, and 4 bases stayed unmatched. The CDR3 here is CASSPTGAQPQHF. DNA for the CDR3: TGTGCCAGCAGTCCGACAGGGGCCCAGCCCCAGCATTTT.

The chain recombines TRBV7-2 with TRBJ2-5; the D is unclear. The CDR3 has 13 residues. Germline V lookup: CDR1 SGHTA, CDR2 FQGNSA. Trimming removed 4 bases at V and 6 bases at J, with 12 bases between. CDR3 amino acids: CASSSQVGQTQYF. CDR3 nucleotide sequence: TGTGCCAGCAGCTCCCAGGTTGGTCAGACCCAGTACTTC.

This clone occurred once. The chain couples TRBV4-3 to TRBJ1-4; TRBD1 matches 7 bases. The CDR3 has 18 residues. CDR1 and CDR2 from the germline V gene are LGHNA and YSLEER. The trim removed 1 base at V and 2 bases at J, leaving 10 bases unmatched. This chain's CDR3 is CASSQGPSGQATNEKLFF. The CDR3 DNA follows: TGCGCCAGCAGCCAAGGGCCCTCTGGACAGGCGACTAATGAAAAACTGTTTTTT.

V gene TRBV15 combines with J gene TRBJ2-1; D may be TRBD1 (5 bases). This CDR3 is built from 16 residues. Trimming stripped 0 bases from V and 3 bases from J, with 12 bases between. Germline V CDR1 and CDR2: LNHNV, YYDKDF (reference sequence). CDR3: CATSREGADNYNEQFF. The CDR3 nucleotides are TGTGCCACCAGCAGAGAAGGGGCAGACAACTACAATGAGCAGTTCTTC. Together with reference TRBV15 and TRBJ2-1, the CDR3 gives the full variable domain: DAMVIQNPRYQVTQFGKPVTLSCSQTLNHNVMYWYQQKSSQAPKLLFHYYDKDFNNEADTPDNFQSRRPNTSFCFLDIRSPGLGDTAMYLCATSREGADNYNEQFFGPGTRLTVL.

The chain joins TRBV7-9 to TRBJ1-4; no clear D gene. This CDR3 has 15 amino acids. V lost 5 bases, J lost 7 bases, and 17 bases lay in between. Germline V gives CDR1 SEHNR, CDR2 FQNEAQ (reference sequence). The CDR3 region has the DNA TGTGCCAGCAGCAGTCCTTTAGCGGCTTCTGAAAAACTGTTTTTT. As protein: CASSSPLAASEKLFF.

V usage is TRBV18 and J usage is TRBJ2-1; D is tentatively TRBD1 or TRBD2 (5 bases each). The V and J ends lost 5 bases and 1 base respectively, with 12 bases between them. Germline CDR1 KGHSH, CDR2 LQKENI. The CDR3 length is 15 residues. For the CDR3, the DNA is TGTGCCAGCTCAACCGGGACGCGGTCCTACAATGAGCAGTTCTTC. Protein product: CASSTGTRSYNEQFF.

This chain links TRBV4-1 with TRBJ1-5, with TRBD1 identical over 7 bases. This CDR3 spans 17 amino acids. V trimming: 2 bases; J trimming: 1 base; junction bases outside the gene matches: 8. CDR1 and CDR2 (germline): MGHRA, YSYEKL. The CDR3 reads CASSQHADRTSNQPQHF. The CDR3 coding sequence is TGCGCCAGCAGCCAACATGCGGACAGGACAAGCAATCAGCCCCAGCATTTT.

V gene TRBV2 combines with J gene TRBJ2-1, with D possibly being TRBD2 (6 bases). V lost 5 bases and J lost 5, with 25 bases in between. Germline V gene data show CDR1 as SNHLY and CDR2 as FYNNEI. The CDR3 has 18 residues. As DNA, the CDR3 is TGTGCCAGCAGTCCCCGCTCCCCCGGGGGTATTACTAACAATGAGCAGTTCTTC. This gives the protein CASSPRSPGGITNNEQFF.

The chain couples TRBV5-6 to TRBJ2-1; a possible D gene is TRBD2 (6 bases). This CDR3 contains 14 residues. The germline CDR1 and CDR2 sequences are SGHDT and YYEEEE. V dropped 2 bases and J dropped 5 bases, with 11 bases sitting between them. The chain's CDR3 is CASSLSAGHNEQFF. The CDR3 coding sequence is TGTGCCAGCAGCTTATCGGCGGGGCACAATGAGCAGTTCTTC.

This chain uses TRBV7-9 with TRBJ2-2, with D maybe TRBD1 (5 bases). The CDR3 is made up of 15 amino acids. V was clipped by 1 base and J by 6 bases, with 12 bases between them. Germline V gene sequence: CDR1 SEHNR, CDR2 FQNEAQ (reference sequence). In nucleotides, the CDR3 is TGTGCCAGCAGCTTAGGGGGCCCCCTCGCCGGGGAGCTGTTTTTT. It encodes CASSLGGPLAGELFF.

This chain uses TRBV7-9 with TRBJ2-3, with D maybe TRBD1 (5 bases). The ends were cut back, 0 bases at V and 4 bases at J, with 8 bases in the middle. The CDR3 totals 14 residues. Germline CDR1 and CDR2: SEHNR and FQNEAQ (reference sequence). The CDR3 here is CASSLASTADTQYF. The CDR3 bases are TGTGCCAGCAGCTTAGCTTCGACAGCAGATACGCAGTATTTT.

The chain couples TRBV19 to TRBJ2-6; 7 nucleotides match TRBD1. CDR3 length: 16 amino acids. The ends lost 2 bases at V and 4 bases at J; junction bases unmatched: 5. The germline gives CDR1 LNHDA, CDR2 SQIVND (reference sequence). As DNA, the CDR3 is TGTGCCAGTAGTATAAAAACAGGGGCAGGGGCCAACGTCCTGACTTTC. Protein product: CASSIKTGAGANVLTF.

This clone was observed once. The chain has TRBV6-5 and TRBJ2-7, with D perhaps assigned TRBD1 or TRBD2 (5 bases each). The CDR3 extends over 12 amino acids. The germline gives CDR1 MNHEY, CDR2 SVGAGI. Trimming stripped 7 bases from V and 3 bases from J, with 10 bases between. The CDR3 DNA is TGTGCCAGCATCGAGGGGTTCTACGAGCAGTACTTC. Encoded protein: CASIEGFYEQYF.

J is TRBJ2-7 and V is TRBV5-1; 7 bases are a match to TRBD1. V dropped 4 bases and J dropped 5; count of bases not matched to a gene: 12. CDR1 SGHRS and CDR2 YFSETQ come from the germline V gene. This CDR3 is 15 amino acids long. CDR3 sequence: CASSNQQGFRDEQYF. The CDR3 DNA reads as TGCGCCAGCAGCAATCAACAGGGGTTTCGGGACGAGCAGTACTTC.

This chain uses TRBV6-1 with TRBJ2-1; 7 nucleotides align to TRBD1. CDR3 length: 16 amino acids. V shed 0 bases and J 5 bases; nucleotides not matched to a gene: 7. In germline, CDR1 is MNHNS, CDR2 SASEGT. The CDR3 region is CASSEAWGTANNEQFF. The DNA of the CDR3 is TGTGCCAGCAGTGAAGCGTGGGGGACAGCCAACAATGAGCAGTTCTTC.

J is TRBJ1-5 and V is TRBV6-5; tentatively, D is TRBD1 (5 bases). The CDR3 contains 14 residues. CDR1 MNHEY and CDR2 SVGAGI come from the germline V gene. Trimming pared 6 bases from V and 0 bases from J, leaving 9 bases between. The CDR3 spells CASSRRGSNQPQHF. In DNA, the CDR3 is TGTGCCAGCAGCAGGAGGGGTAGCAATCAGCCCCAGCATTTT.

J is TRBJ2-2 and V is TRBV18; 7 bases agree with TRBD2. V shed 3 bases and J 5 bases; nucleotides not matched to a gene: 6. The germline V gene encodes CDR1 KGHSH and CDR2 LQKENI. CDR3 length: 15 residues. The CDR3 DNA reads TGTGCCAGCTCACCGGGCCTAGCGGAGACCGGGGAGCTGTTTTTT. This encodes CASSPGLAETGELFF.

V is TRBV3-1 (or the pseudogene TRBV3-2) and J is TRBJ2-2; TRBD2 might be the D (6 bases). Trimming left V 4 bases short and J 1 base short, with 10 bases between. The CDR3 covers 15 residues. Germline V CDR1 and CDR2: LGHDT, YNNKEL (reference sequence). The CDR3 coding sequence is TGTGCCAGCAGCCCGGGACTTAAGAACACCGGGGAGCTGTTTTTT. Translated: CASSPGLKNTGELFF.

With respect to this clone: The sample contains more than one DNA sequence encoding this CDR3. The genes are TRBV6-5 and TRBJ2-1; 13 bases align to TRBD2. The CDR3 loop spans 15 amino acids. Germline V gene lookup returns CDR1 MNHEY and CDR2 SVGAGI. Trimming cost V 6 bases and J 4 bases; bases outside gene matches: 3. The CDR3 bases are TGTGCCAGCAGCCGGGGACTAGCGGGATACAATGAGCAGTTCTTC. It translates to CASSRGLAGYNEQFF.

This chain connects TRBV28 to TRBJ2-5; D possibly uses TRBD1 or TRBD2 (6 bases each). CDR1 is MDHEN and CDR2 is SYDVKM in the germline V gene. V gave up 6 bases and J gave up 2 bases, with 19 bases separating them. There are 16 residues in the CDR3. The CDR3, as DNA: TGTGCCAGCAGCGAACTTGGGGGGCGAAATCAAGAGACCCAGTACTTC. Protein product: CASSELGGRNQETQYF.

This clone was seen once. The chain links TRBV11-2 to TRBJ1-4, with TRBD1 matching over 9 bases. The germline gives CDR1 SGHAT, CDR2 FQNNGV. The CDR3 is made up of 16 amino acids. The V and J ends lost 5 bases and 7 bases, in that order; junction bases with no gene match: 11. CDR3 sequence: CASSPAIGTGTEKLFF. For the CDR3, the DNA is TGTGCCAGCAGCCCAGCGATCGGGACAGGGACTGAAAAACTGTTTTTT.

The rearrangement links TRBV6-2 or TRBV6-3 to TRBJ2-7; D might be TRBD1 (5 bases). Trimming stripped 2 bases from V and 3 bases from J, with 5 bases between. Germline V gives CDR1 MNHEY, CDR2 SVGEGT. This CDR3 spans 12 amino acids. This chain's CDR3 is CASSYQGYEQYF. CDR3 coding DNA: TGTGCCAGCAGTTACCAGGGCTACGAGCAGTACTTC.

This chain joins TRBV18 and TRBJ1-3; TRBD1 is a possible D gene (6 bases). Germline V gene data show CDR1 as KGHSH and CDR2 as LQKENI. V lost 8 bases, J lost 0 bases, and 14 bases lay in between. The CDR3 spans 15 residues. CDR3 region: CASRPGQTSGNTIYF. In nucleotides, the CDR3 is TGTGCCAGCAGACCGGGACAAACCTCTGGAAACACCATATATTTT.